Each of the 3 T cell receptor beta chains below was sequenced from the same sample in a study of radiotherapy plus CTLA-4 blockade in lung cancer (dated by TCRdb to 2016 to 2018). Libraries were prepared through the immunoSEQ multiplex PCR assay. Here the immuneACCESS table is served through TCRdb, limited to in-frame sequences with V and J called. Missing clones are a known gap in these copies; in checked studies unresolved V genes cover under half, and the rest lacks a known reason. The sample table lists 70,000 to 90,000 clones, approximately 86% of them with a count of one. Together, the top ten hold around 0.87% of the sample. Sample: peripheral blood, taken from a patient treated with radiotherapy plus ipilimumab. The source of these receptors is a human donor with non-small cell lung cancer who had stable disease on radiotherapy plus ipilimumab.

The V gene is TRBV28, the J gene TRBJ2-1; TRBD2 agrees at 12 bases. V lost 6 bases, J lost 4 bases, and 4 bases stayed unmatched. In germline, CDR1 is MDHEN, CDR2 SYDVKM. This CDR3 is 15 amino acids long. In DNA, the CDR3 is TGTGCCAGCAGCAGACTAGCGGGGGATTACAATGAGCAGTTCTTC. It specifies CASSRLAGDYNEQFF. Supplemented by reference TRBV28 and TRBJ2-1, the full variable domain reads DVKVTQSSRYLVKRTGEKVFLECVQDMDHENMFWYRQDPGLGLRLIYFSYDVKMKEKGDIPEGYSVSREKKERFSLILESASTNQTSMYLCASSRLAGDYNEQFFGPGTRLTVL.

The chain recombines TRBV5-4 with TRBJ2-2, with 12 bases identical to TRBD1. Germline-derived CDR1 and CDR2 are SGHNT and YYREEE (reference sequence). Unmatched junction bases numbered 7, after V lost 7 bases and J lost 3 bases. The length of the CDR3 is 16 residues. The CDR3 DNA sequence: TGTGCCAGCTCCTTGGGACAGGGGGCCGACACCGGGGAGCTGTTTTTT. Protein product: CASSLGQGADTGELFF. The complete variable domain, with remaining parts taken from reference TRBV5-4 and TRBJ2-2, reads ETGVTQSPTHLIKTRGQQVTLRCSSQSGHNTVSWYQQALGQGPQFIFQYYREEENGRGNFPPRFSGLQFPNYSSELNVNALELDDSALYLCASSLGQGADTGELFFGEGSRLTVL.

CDR3 bases: TGCGCCAGCAGCTTGGCACAGGGAGCTAACTATGGCTACACCTTC. Amino acid sequence: CASSLAQGANYGYTF. The chain is built from TRBV5-1 and TRBJ1-2, with TRBD1 as a possible D gene (6 bases). V dropped 0 bases and J dropped 0 bases, with 9 bases sitting between them. Germline V gene sequence: CDR1 SGHRS, CDR2 YFSETQ. The CDR3 is 15 residues long.